These 12 T cell receptor beta chains share one sample of origin, sequenced in a study of response to subunit inactivated influenza vaccine. TCRdb recomputed calls from the RT-PCR reads with MiXCR, one row per CDR3 protein. The data contain 400,000 to 650,000 distinct CDR3 sequences, approximately 7.3% of them singletons. Sequenced material: PBMCs from blood, taken about 23 months after vaccination. All receptors derive from a man aged 50 to 69 who received an inactivated influenza vaccine.

This clonotype was observed a handful of times. The V call is TRBV6-5, the J call TRBJ1-2; possible D gene TRBD1, 5 bases. The CDR3 loop spans 13 amino acids. Trimming removed 6 bases from V and 4 bases from J, with 12 bases in between. Germline CDR1 and CDR2: MNHEY and SVGAGI. In DNA form, the CDR3 reads TGTGCCAGCAGCTATCGGGACTCCTATGGCTACACCTTC. Amino acid sequence: CASSYRDSYGYTF.

The chain recombines TRBV10-2 with TRBJ2-7; D is perhaps TRBD2 (5 bases). The CDR3 loop spans 16 amino acids. The germline V gene encodes CDR1 WSHSY and CDR2 SAAADI. Trimming took 2 bases from V and 4 from J, leaving 18 bases between them. The CDR3 region has the DNA TGCGCCAGCAGTGAGCGGGTAGACTACTTGGGATACGAGCAGTACTTC. Protein: CASSERVDYLGYEQYF.

This clonotype was seen only a few times. The junction and the germline gene differ at one end; a read error may be behind it. V usage is TRBV6-1 and J usage is TRBJ2-3; weak D call: TRBD2 (6 bases). CDR1 is MNHNS and CDR2 is SASEGT in the germline V gene. CDR3 length equals 14 residues. The CDR3 nucleotides read TGTGCCAGCAGTCGAGCCCGGCGGGGAGATGCGCAGTATTTT. It encodes CASSRARRGDAQYF.

The V gene is TRBV7-8, the J gene TRBJ2-1; 10 nucleotides agree with TRBD2. The trim removed 4 bases at V and 10 bases at J, leaving 13 bases unmatched. CDR1 is SGHVS, CDR2 FQNEAQ, per germline. The CDR3 is made up of 16 amino acids. CDR3 in amino acids: CASSSIAGGTGGEQFF. CDR3 DNA: TGTGCCAGCAGCTCGATAGCGGGAGGCACGGGGGGGGAGCAGTTCTTC. Complete variable domain (other parts from reference TRBV7-8 and TRBJ2-1): GAGVSQSPRYKVAKRGQDVALRCDPISGHVSLFWYQQALGQGPEFLTYFQNEAQLDKSGLPSDRFFAERPEGSVSTLKIQRTQQEDSAVYLCASSSIAGGTGGEQFFGPGTRLTVL.

This clonotype was counted many times. The chain couples TRBV4-3 to TRBJ2-7; TRBD1 agrees at 8 bases. V was pared by 0 bases and J by 3 bases, with 4 bases of the junction left unmatched. CDR1 and CDR2 from the germline V gene are LGHNA and YSLEER. CDR3 length equals 15 residues. In DNA form, the CDR3 reads TGCGCCAGCAGCCAAGATAATGGACAGGGCTACGAGCAGTACTTC. Amino acid sequence: CASSQDNGQGYEQYF.

This clonotype was found a few times. This rearrangement joins TRBV5-5 to TRBJ2-1; D unresolved. Germline loops: CDR1 SGHKS, CDR2 YYEKEE (reference sequence). This CDR3 region has 12 residues. The V end was cut by 4 bases, the J end by 11 bases, with 13 bases between. For the CDR3, the DNA is TGTGCCAGCAGCCAACCGGAAGTCCAGCAGTTCTTC. This encodes CASSQPEVQQFF.

The V call is TRBV28, the J call TRBJ2-5, with a weak D call TRBD2 (5 bases). Germline-derived CDR1 and CDR2 are MDHEN and SYDVKM. The CDR3 is 14 amino acids. Between the trimmed V and J ends, which lost 7 bases and 5 bases, there was a span of 17 bases. The DNA of the CDR3 is TGTGCCAGCAAAGACCCTGCGAGGGTGGAGACCCAGTACTTC. Its translation is CASKDPARVETQYF.

The V and J genes are TRBV5-4 and TRBJ2-7; 7 nucleotides agree with TRBD2. CDR1 and CDR2 (germline): SGHNT, YYREEE (reference sequence). With 0 bases clipped from V and 5 bases from J, the junction kept 2 bases outside the gene matches. The CDR3 length is 13 residues. CDR3 in amino acids: CASSLGLAHEQYF. Here the CDR3 DNA reads TGTGCCAGCAGCTTGGGACTAGCACACGAGCAGTACTTC.

The V and J genes are TRBV27 and TRBJ2-7; TRBD2 is a possible D gene (5 bases). This CDR3 region has 13 residues. CDR1 is MNHEY, CDR2 SMNVEV, per germline (reference sequence). The V end was cut by 5 bases, the J end by 4 bases, with 12 bases between. The CDR3 region is CASSAMTGYEQYF. CDR3 nucleotides: TGTGCCAGCAGTGCAATGACGGGATACGAGCAGTACTTC.

This clonotype was counted a few times. This chain links TRBV6-5 with TRBJ2-1, with 7 nucleotides matching TRBD1. Germline V gene data show CDR1 as MNHEY and CDR2 as SVGAGI. V lost 0 bases, J lost 2 bases, and 4 bases stayed unmatched. This CDR3 is 16 amino acids long. CDR3 loop: CASSYSGQLTYNEQFF. The CDR3 nucleotides read TGTGCCAGCAGTTACTCGGGACAGCTGACCTACAATGAGCAGTTCTTC.

This clonotype has ten or more counts. The V and J genes are TRBV9 and TRBJ1-3; D not resolved. This CDR3 has 15 amino acids. Trimming stripped 0 bases from V and 2 bases from J, with 9 bases between. Per germline, CDR1 SGDLS and CDR2 YYNGEE. The CDR3 sequence: CASSVGRKAGNTIYF. The CDR3 region has the DNA TGTGCCAGCAGCGTAGGACGCAAAGCTGGAAACACCATATATTTT.

This chain joins TRBV9 and TRBJ2-3, with D possibly being TRBD2 (6 bases). CDR1 is SGDLS, CDR2 YYNGEE, per germline. Trimming shortened V by 0 bases and J by 6 bases, and 17 bases separated the two germline ends. The length of the CDR3 is 16 residues. The CDR3 bases are TGTGCCAGCAGCGTAGAGGAGCGGCGGGAACGTGATACGCAGTATTTT. This encodes CASSVEERRERDTQYF.